This T cell receptor (beta chain) emerged from a study of T cells in Graves' hyperthyroidism and ophthalmopathy. Study-level information: Peripheral blood samples were taken at initial diagnosis, prior to any treatment.

V lost 2 bases and J lost 7, with 10 bases in between. This CDR3 has 14 residues. Germline V gene data show CDR1 as SGHTS and CDR2 as YDEGEE. Points from the study as a whole: The model forecast ophthalmopathy, anticipating it by a median roughly 6 months before onset. Most expanded thyroid clonotypes above 0.001 also appeared in blood.

The source material, RNA transcripts, was used to amplify TCR beta CDR3 regions. The HTBI set primed first-round TCR CDR3 RT-PCR. TCRdb reanalysed the multiplex PCR reads using MiXCR and keeps one entry per CDR3 protein. The repertoire holds some 580,000 distinct CDR3 sequences, with about a sixth as singletons. In regard to this clonotype: Its specificity is unknown.

The chain has TRBV5-8 and TRBJ1-6; D not resolved. The sequence was obtained from a woman in her 40s with Graves' ophthalmopathy. Sequences were obtained from blood. Here the CDR3 reads CASSLMARNSPLHF. The CDR3 DNA follows: TGTGCCAGCAGCTTAATGGCGCGGAATTCACCCCTCCACTTT.